This TCR beta chain was obtained from a study of Graves' ophthalmopathy and Graves' hyperthyroidism. CDR1 is SGHRS, CDR2 YFSETQ, per germline. CDR3 size: 15 residues. Trimming cost V 0 bases and J 8 bases, with 17 bases left between them. Ophthalmopathy donors' eye disease showed moderate-to-severe activity, CAS of at least 3, NOSPECS of at least 4 and duration under 3 months. Other autoimmune diseases, uncontrolled infections, pregnancy or lactation ruled patients out of participation. The TCR beta CDR3 regions underwent amplification from RNA transcripts. HTBI-primed RT-PCR formed the first round, and a multiplex PCR formed the second. TCRdb used MiXCR to reprocess the multiplex PCR reads, holding one entry per CDR3 protein. The sample carries approximately 330,000 distinct CDR3 sequences, 17% recorded once. Ten or more counts support this clonotype.

This receptor was taken from an adult man with Graves' ophthalmopathy. Sequenced sample: peripheral blood. V and J are TRBV5-1 and TRBJ1-1, with D possibly being TRBD1 (6 bases). CDR3 in amino acids: CASSLGIYREEEAFF. The CDR3 DNA reads TGCGCCAGCAGCTTGGGAATCTACAGGGAGGAGGAAGCTTTCTTT.